This TCR beta chain is from a study of blood T cells in healthy people across ages. V was clipped by 2 bases and J by 5 bases, with 13 bases between them. The CDR3 covers 14 residues. Germline V lookup: CDR1 LGHNT, CDR2 FRNRAP. This clonotype was picked up many times. Through a sample-barcoded 5' primer and a J-beta primer mix, a second PCR was run for about 6 to 11 cycles. MiXCR, applied by TCRdb to the 5' RACE reads, yields one record per CDR3 protein. The sample records 800,000 to 950,000 distinct CDR3 sequences, roughly 35% being singletons. The sample comprised blood. This clonotype was obtained from a man between 18 and 29 years old in good health. The gene calls are TRBV12-5 and TRBJ2-7; TRBD2 is a possible D gene (5 bases). The CDR3 DNA follows: TGTGCTAGTGGTTTGCCATTCGGAGGACACGAGCAGTACTTC. It is translated as CASGLPFGGHEQYF.